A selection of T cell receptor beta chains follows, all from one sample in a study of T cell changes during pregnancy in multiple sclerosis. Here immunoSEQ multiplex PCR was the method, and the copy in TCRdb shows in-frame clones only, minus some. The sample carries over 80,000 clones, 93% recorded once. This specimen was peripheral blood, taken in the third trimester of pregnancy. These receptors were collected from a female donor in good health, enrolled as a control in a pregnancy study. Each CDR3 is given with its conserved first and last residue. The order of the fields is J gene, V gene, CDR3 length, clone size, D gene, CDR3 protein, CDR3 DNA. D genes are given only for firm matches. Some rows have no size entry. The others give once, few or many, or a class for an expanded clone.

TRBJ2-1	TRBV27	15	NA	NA	CASSLLLRSYNEQFF	TGTGCCAGCAGTTTACTCCTCCGCTCCTACAATGAGCAGTTCTTC
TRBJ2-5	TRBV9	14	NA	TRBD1	CASSSTGGQETQYF	TGTGCCAGCAGCTCTACAGGGGGCCAAGAGACCCAGTACTTC
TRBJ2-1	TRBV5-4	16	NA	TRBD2	CASSRRLAGGPGEQFF	TGTGCCAGCAGCCGGCGACTAGCGGGAGGGCCGGGTGAGCAGTTCTTC
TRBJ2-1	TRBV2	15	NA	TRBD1	CASGLLGQGYEEQFF	TGTGCCAGCGGCCTTTTGGGACAGGGTTACGAAGAGCAGTTCTTC
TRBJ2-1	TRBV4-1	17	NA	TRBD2	CASSQDREREFINEQFF	TGCGCCAGCAGCCAAGATCGGGAGCGGGAGTTTATTAATGAGCAGTTCTTC
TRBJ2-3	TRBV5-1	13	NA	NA	CASSLGAPNPQYF	TGCGCCAGCAGCTTGGGGGCCCCAAATCCGCAGTATTTT
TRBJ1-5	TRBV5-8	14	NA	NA	CASSTGKDNQPQHF	TGTGCCAGCAGCACAGGGAAGGACAATCAGCCCCAGCATTTT
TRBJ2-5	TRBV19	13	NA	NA	CASSVDGKETQYF	TGTGCCAGTAGTGTGGACGGGAAAGAGACCCAGTACTTC
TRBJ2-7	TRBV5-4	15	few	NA	CASGIGAGSSYEQYF	TGTGCCAGCGGGATCGGGGCGGGGAGCTCCTACGAGCAGTACTTC
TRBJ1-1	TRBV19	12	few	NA	CASSYRTTEAFF	TGTGCCAGTAGTTACAGGACCACTGAAGCTTTCTTT
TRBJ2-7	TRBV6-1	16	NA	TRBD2	CASSEYGSGSSYEQYF	TGTGCCAGCAGTGAATATGGTAGCGGGAGTTCCTACGAGCAGTACTTC
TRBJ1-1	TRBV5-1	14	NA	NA	CASSRGTENTEAFF	TGCGCCAGCAGCCGGGGGACGGAGAACACTGAAGCTTTCTTT
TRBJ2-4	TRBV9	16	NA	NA	CASSADLDLAKNIQYF	TGTGCCAGCAGCGCCGACCTAGACTTAGCCAAAAACATTCAGTACTTC
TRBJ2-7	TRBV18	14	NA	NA	CASSPGSKDYEQYF	TGTGCCAGCTCACCGGGCAGTAAAGACTACGAGCAGTACTTC
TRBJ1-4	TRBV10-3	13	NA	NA	CAIRGGSDEKLFF	TGTGCCATCAGGGGGGGGTCGGACGAAAAACTGTTTTTT
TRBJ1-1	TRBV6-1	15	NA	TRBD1	CASSAFRDSDTEAFF	TGTGCCAGCAGTGCATTCCGGGACAGCGACACTGAAGCTTTCTTT
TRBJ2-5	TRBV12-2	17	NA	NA	CASRPGTGGRHQETQYF	TGTGCAAGTCGCCCCGGGACAGGGGGCCGACATCAAGAGACCCAGTACTTC
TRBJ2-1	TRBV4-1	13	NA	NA	CASSLTRYNEQFF	TGCGCCAGCAGCCTCACCAGATACAATGAGCAGTTCTTC
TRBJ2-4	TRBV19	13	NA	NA	CASNGRVRNIQYF	TGTGCCAGTAACGGTCGGGTACGGAACATTCAGTACTTC
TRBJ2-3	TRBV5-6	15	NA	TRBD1	CASSPQTGGTDTQYF	TGTGCCAGCAGCCCCCAAACAGGGGGAACAGATACGCAGTATTTT
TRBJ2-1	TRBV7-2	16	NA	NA	CASSRSAAGYYNEQFF	TGTGCCAGCAGCCGGAGCGCGGCGGGATATTACAATGAGCAGTTCTTC
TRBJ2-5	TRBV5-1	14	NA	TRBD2	CASTRTSGQETQYF	TGCGCCAGCACCCGGACTAGTGGCCAAGAGACCCAGTACTTC
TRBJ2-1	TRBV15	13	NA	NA	CATTLGGQGEQFF	TGTGCCACCACCCTTGGGGGCCAGGGTGAGCAGTTCTTC